The 12 T cell receptor beta chains given below trace back to one sample, sequenced in a study of T cell repertoires in cytomegalovirus infection (dated by TCRdb to about 2019). For sequencing, an Illumina HiSeq 1500 was employed. The public reads were run again by TCRdb, first through fastp at Q25 and then through MiXCR, and only productive beta chains were kept. Records with the same CDR3 protein are collapsed into one entry carrying the most frequent genes and DNA. The sample table records more than 150,000 distinct CDR3 sequences; approximately 17% of these occur just once. Clones ranked in the top ten supply around 20% of the sample. The sequenced sample was CD8+ T cells from PBMCs. These receptors all come from a human donor in good health (CMV status not recorded). Some clones in this sample may be carry-over from other donors' samples.

This clonotype is medium-sized in the sample. This chain connects TRBV6-2 or TRBV6-3 to TRBJ1-1, with no clear D. CDR3 length equals 11 residues. Per the germline V gene, CDR1 is MNHEY and CDR2 is SVGEGT. V was clipped by 5 bases and J by 1 base, with 2 bases between them. The CDR3 nucleotides are TGTGCCAGCAGTCCGAACACTGAAGCTTTCTTT. This gives the protein CASSPNTEAFF.

V and J are TRBV7-2 and TRBJ1-1; 8 bases line up with TRBD1. There are 16 residues in the CDR3. Germline V gene lookup returns CDR1 SGHTA and CDR2 FQGNSA. J was trimmed by 4 bases and V by 7 bases; bases with no gene match: 14. The CDR3 DNA is TGTGCCAGCACCCAAAGGGGCAGGGGGCTTGGCACTGAAGCTTTCTTT. Translation gives CASTQRGRGLGTEAFF.

The gene calls are TRBV6-2 or TRBV6-3 and TRBJ2-3; 8 positions match TRBD2. In germline, CDR1 is MNHEY, CDR2 SVGEGT. The CDR3 runs to 14 residues. Trimming removed 5 bases from V and 3 bases from J; junction bases left unmatched: 4. CDR3 protein: CASSVAGRTDTQYF. The CDR3 nucleotides are TGTGCCAGCAGTGTAGCGGGGAGGACAGATACGCAGTATTTT.

This clonotype was seen only a few times. The V and J genes are TRBV10-3 and TRBJ1-2; unclear D gene. Trimming pared 0 bases from V and 5 bases from J, leaving 7 bases between. CDR1 is ENHRY, CDR2 SYGVKD, per germline. The CDR3 is 13 amino acids. CDR3 DNA sequence: TGTGCCATCAGTGAGTCAGGCAGTTATGGCTACACCTTC. As protein: CAISESGSYGYTF.

The gene calls are TRBV6-2 or TRBV6-3 and TRBJ2-7; 7 bases fit TRBD2. This CDR3 has 12 amino acids. CDR1 and CDR2 (germline): MNHEY, SVGEGT. J gave up 2 bases and V 8 bases, and 3 bases lay outside the gene matches. CDR3 amino acids: CASGGVPYEQYF. As DNA, the CDR3 is TGTGCCAGCGGGGGGGTCCCCTACGAGCAGTACTTC.

This clonotype was picked up a small number of times. The gene calls are TRBV7-6 and TRBJ2-3, with D hard to call. Germline-derived CDR1 and CDR2 are SGHVS and FNYEAQ. V was trimmed by 1 base and J by 2 bases, leaving 7 bases between them. CDR3 length equals 14 residues. CDR3 sequence (DNA): TGTGCCAGCAGCTTAGTCGGATACACAGATACGCAGTATTTT. Its protein is CASSLVGYTDTQYF.

The V and J genes are TRBV2 and TRBJ2-1; 7 bases map to TRBD1. J was trimmed by 5 bases and V by 4 bases; bases with no gene match: 8. The CDR3 totals 15 residues. Germline CDR1 and CDR2: SNHLY and FYNNEI. CDR3 sequence reads: CASSGTGTEDNEQFF. The CDR3 DNA reads as TGTGCCAGCAGTGGGACCGGGACAGAAGACAATGAGCAGTTCTTC. The complete variable domain, with remaining parts taken from reference TRBV2 and TRBJ2-1, reads EPEVTQTPSHQVTQMGQEVILRCVPISNHLYFYWYRQILGQKVEFLVSFYNNEISEKSEIFDDQFSVERPDGSNFTLKIRSTKLEDSAMYFCASSGTGTEDNEQFFGPGTRLTVL.

There are a few counts of this clonotype. The chain joins TRBV7-9 to TRBJ2-7; D gene uncertain. Germline V gene sequence: CDR1 SEHNR, CDR2 FQNEAQ (reference sequence). V was clipped by 8 bases and J by 4 bases, with 24 bases between them. CDR3 length: 16 amino acids. This chain's CDR3 is CASASVGGTAWYEQYF. CDR3 nucleotides: TGTGCCAGCGCCTCGGTCGGCGGTACGGCATGGTACGAGCAGTACTTC.

V and J are TRBV28 and TRBJ1-3; D is uncertain. With 4 bases removed from V and 4 bases from J, the gap between germline ends came to 8 bases. The germline V gene encodes CDR1 MDHEN and CDR2 SYDVKM. The CDR3 sequence is 13 residues long. The CDR3 here is CASSSRQGNTIYF. The CDR3 DNA reads TGTGCCAGCAGTTCCCGTCAGGGAAACACCATATATTTT. The full variable domain, completed using reference TRBV28 and TRBJ1-3, is DVKVTQSSRYLVKRTGEKVFLECVQDMDHENMFWYRQDPGLGLRLIYFSYDVKMKEKGDIPEGYSVSREKKERFSLILESASTNQTSMYLCASSSRQGNTIYFGEGSWLTVV.

This clonotype was detected only a few times. CDR3 in amino acids: CASSQQGTGEQYF. DNA of the CDR3: TGTGCCAGCAGCCAACAGGGTACCGGGGAGCAGTACTTC. The chain has TRBV7-2 and TRBJ2-7; a possible D gene is TRBD1 (6 bases). Germline assignment: CDR1 SGHTA and CDR2 FQGNSA. CDR3 length: 13 residues. V dropped 5 bases and J dropped 7 bases, with 15 bases sitting between them.

Notes on this clonotype: Its ends do not fully match the called genes, so a read error is possible. V and J are TRBV6-2 or TRBV6-3 and TRBJ2-7; D possibly corresponds to TRBD2 (6 bases). This CDR3 is built from 15 residues. Germline assignment: CDR1 MNHEY and CDR2 SVGEGT. As DNA, the CDR3 is TGTGCCCGCAGTTACTCTCGGGGGTTAACCTACGAGCAGTACTTC. The encoded protein is CARSYSRGLTYEQYF.

The chain carries TRBV6-6 and TRBJ1-1; possible D gene TRBD1, 6 bases. Germline CDR1 is MNHNY and CDR2 is SVGAGI (reference sequence). This CDR3 contains 13 residues. Trimming cost V 0 bases and J 8 bases, with 10 bases left between them. The CDR3 nucleotides read TGTGCCAGCAGTTACTCAGACAGGAGGGAAGCTTTCTTT. Translating it yields CASSYSDRREAFF.